This T cell receptor beta chain comes out of a study of multiple sclerosis patients with progressive multifocal leukoencephalopathy. Spiked into each PCR were synthetic inline TR CDR3 controls of all V-J pairings. The table came from immunoSEQ multiplex PCR; TCRdb's copy has only in-frame clones and leaves some out. The repertoire includes approximately 26,000 clones, more than 70% of them detected once, and approximately 1% sits in the top ten. The time point: before natalizumab initiation. Before the first natalizumab infusion, T0 blood samples were taken. Points on this clone: As yet, its antigen is unknown.

Findings and limits, study-wide: Whether JC virus or general immunocompromise explains the findings remained unclear.

V lost 4 bases and J 0 bases, leaving 10 bases between the germline ends. This CDR3 is built from 16 residues. Per germline, CDR1 MRHNA and CDR2 SNTAGT. This clonotype originated in a human donor with multiple sclerosis. V usage is TRBV6-4 and J usage is TRBJ2-6; D remains ambiguous. The sequenced sample was PBMCs. This CDR3 is CASSGAGPSGANVLTF. CDR3 DNA sequence: TGTGCCAGCAGTGGGGCAGGCCCCTCTGGGGCCAACGTCCTGACTTTC.